The text below deals with one TCR beta chain. Its matching antigen is unknown. Clones were sequenced by immunoSEQ multiplex PCR, and TCRdb holds only the in-frame ones, with some missing. The sample records about 150,000 clones, roughly 90% being singletons. Stated time point: blood 4 weeks post-SBRT, at nephrectomy. Treatment noted: 15 Gy SBRT to primary tumor, nephrectomy 4 weeks later. Nephrectomy followed 15 Gy stereotactic body radiation by 4 weeks. The patient's renal cell carcinoma had clear cell pathology. The CDR3 covers 18 residues. V was clipped by 4 bases and J by 1 base, with 20 bases between them. Looked up from germline, CDR1 is SGHNT and CDR2 is YENEEA. These data come from a study of radiation and T cells in renal cell carcinoma. Study-level findings and limits: Pretreatment tumor biopsies were lacking, so baseline clonotypes are unknown.

The specimen was blood, collected from a patient whose treatment included radiotherapy and nephrectomy. The chain employs TRBV11-3 and TRBJ2-1; perhaps TRBD1 as D (8 bases). The receptor's source is a woman aged 45-65 years with renal cell carcinoma. This chain's CDR3 is CASSSRTGRAGSYNEQFF. DNA of the CDR3: TGTGCCAGCAGCTCCCGGACAGGGAGGGCTGGATCCTACAATGAGCAGTTCTTC.